This T cell receptor (beta chain) was profiled in a study of cytomegalovirus exposure and HLA in healthy donors (dated by TCRdb to 2016 to 2017). Study-level background: According to a later analysis, the roughly 120 validation repertoires were produced on the same platform as the 666 repertoires of the first cohort. High-throughput TCR immunosequencing, statistical association of individual TCRs with disease status, and machine learning were combined to predict cytomegalovirus infection status. Along with the roughly 700-subject first cohort, a separate validation cohort of over a hundred different subjects was used. The study aimed to test whether cataloging public T cell receptors could reveal signatures of past pathogen exposure. On the study overall, not on this receptor specifically: The classifier was reported to diagnose cytomegalovirus status with high specificity and sensitivity in both the original cohort and the validation cohort. Of the cluster scores, roughly 95% were above 0 in a later analysis, which found that TCRs clustered in the first cohort also tended to co-occur in the 95 to 150 validation repertoires. Most TCR sequences were seen in very few donors, while some public TCRs were found in many individuals. A later analysis had no HLA typing for the validation cohort, so co-occurrence there was scored across all 120 or so repertoires. According to the authors, the approach could potentially be generalized to other disease states and immunological phenotypes. In the study, roughly 160 TCR beta chains were listed as associated with cytomegalovirus. Three of the identified cytomegalovirus-associated TCR beta chains were confirmed in vitro to be specific for cytomegalovirus antigens.

Libraries were built with the immunoSEQ multiplex PCR assay. In the paper's pipeline: A statistical classification framework was built for diagnosing cytomegalovirus status from the catalog of TCR beta chain sequences. Imported from immuneACCESS, the table was reduced by TCRdb to in-frame sequences with V and J called. These copies leave out some clones; in studies compared against another copy, an unresolved V gene accounts for under half, and the cause of the remainder is not known. That table is the source of V, J and clone size, and D and trimming were worked out from the DNA. This sample holds 130,000 or so clones; approximately 89% were observed only once. 9% to 9.5% of the sample rests with the top ten. Separate from the approximately 700-subject first cohort, the validation cohort of 120 subjects was the group to which the donors belonged. This clone appeared a single time. Its antigen target is currently unknown. Base qualities are not recorded, but no much larger clone differs from it by a single base.

From V the trimming removes 4 bases and from J it removes 3 bases, while the gene matches leave 8 bases of the junction unaccounted for. As encoded in the germline V gene, CDR1 is SGHDT while CDR2 is YYEEEE. The CDR3 goes from the cysteine to the phenylalanine over 16 residues. The kept DNA is CDR3 alone, 48 bases in frame from the first base. The receptor was isolated from a woman aged 18-29 years in good health and CMV-seropositive. Sequencing input: PBMCs. This receptor chain uses TRBV5-6 and TRBJ2-2, with 8 junctional bases fitting TRBD1. The DNA is TGTGCCAGCAGCCCAAAGCGGACAGGGTACACCGGGGAGCTGTTTTTT. It is translated as CASSPKRTGYTGELFF.